A selection of T cell receptor beta chains follows, all from one sample in a study of blood T cell repertoires in COVID-19. The protocol was immunoSEQ multiplex PCR, while the TCRdb copy is restricted to in-frame clones and leaves out a portion. Among over 55,000 clones listed, roughly 85% were seen once. The source material was peripheral blood. The receptors shown here come from a human donor in a cohort sampled during active COVID-19. Each CDR3 is given without its conserved first and last residue. Each record gives: clone size, D gene, V gene, J gene, CDR3 length, CDR3 protein. D genes are given only for firm matches. Size is stated for part of the rows, as once, few or many counts, or as a class when the clone is expanded.

.,.,TRBV7-2,TRBJ2-1,10,ASSLEFTGRF
once,TRBD2,TRBV7-3,TRBJ2-2,12,ASSLSGATGELF
.,.,TRBV28,TRBJ1-5,11,ASTRTGNQPQH
.,TRBD1,TRBV7-9,TRBJ1-3,13,ASSTQGIPGNTIY
.,TRBD2,TRBV7-9,TRBJ2-5,14,ASSSTSGGSPETQY
medium-sized,TRBD1,TRBV5-8,TRBJ1-5,13,ASSIQGYSNQPQH
.,.,TRBV19,TRBJ1-3,15,ASSPNLAGPAGNTIY
.,.,TRBV19,TRBJ1-2,9,ASFYQAGYT
once,.,TRBV6-5,TRBJ2-7,11,ASSAGRQYEQY
.,TRBD1,TRBV7-2,TRBJ2-2,15,ASSQQQGAPGTGELF
.,TRBD2,TRBV12-3/TRBV12-4,TRBJ2-1,10,ASSLAGGEQF
.,TRBD1,TRBV5-1,TRBJ1-2,11,ASSPGTGIGYT
few,TRBD1,TRBV7-9,TRBJ1-1,11,ASSLDRGTEAF
.,TRBD2,TRBV5-4,TRBJ2-7,12,ASSLAGGSIEQY
.,TRBD1,TRBV6-5,TRBJ2-7,12,ASSSRTGVSEQY
.,.,TRBV11-2,TRBJ2-7,11,ASSLSPAVEQY
.,TRBD1,TRBV5-5,TRBJ2-3,12,ASSTRQGLDTQY
.,TRBD2,TRBV9,TRBJ2-3,14,ASTLGGSFTTDTQY
.,TRBD1,TRBV13,TRBJ1-6,16,ASRIRTGLVSYNSPLH
.,.,TRBV11-2,TRBJ2-3,13,ASSFSGSSTDTQY
.,.,TRBV27,TRBJ1-2,12,ASSLAGGSYGYT
.,TRBD1,TRBV6-5,TRBJ2-1,13,ASMQPGQAYNEQF
.,.,TRBV10-2,TRBJ1-6,14,ASSEGGRAVGSPLH
.,.,TRBV5-1,TRBJ2-5,13,ASSLVRDFKETQY
.,.,TRBV29-1,TRBJ2-7,12,SVEDNANSYEQY
.,TRBD2,TRBV10-3,TRBJ2-3,16,AISEGKRGAWSTDTQY
.,.,TRBV27,TRBJ1-2,15,ASSPPPLMQGLYGYT
.,TRBD2,TRBV9,TRBJ2-2,13,ASSVGEGWTGELF
.,.,TRBV6-2/TRBV6-3,TRBJ2-7,13,ASSYSGRGRYEQY
.,.,TRBV11-2,TRBJ2-5,12,ASSSSRGQETQY
.,TRBD2,TRBV19,TRBJ2-1,15,ASSYIAGGSSYNEQF
.,.,TRBV19,TRBJ2-7,13,ASSSWTAGDYEQY
few,.,TRBV7-2,TRBJ1-2,13,ASSLVAKFNYGYT
.,.,TRBV7-2,TRBJ2-1,12,ASSKGLSYNEQF
.,TRBD1,TRBV19,TRBJ2-1,15,ASSPYPGQGAPEEQF
.,TRBD2,TRBV15,TRBJ2-3,15,ATRGGIAGPSTDTQY
.,TRBD1,TRBV5-4,TRBJ2-4,13,ASSPGGAAKNIQY
.,.,TRBV5-4,TRBJ2-1,13,ASSPGTGGYNEQF
.,.,TRBV6-6,TRBJ2-7,14,ASSRGRDSIHYEQY
.,TRBD1,TRBV6-5,TRBJ1-2,13,ASSYSDRGGYGYT
.,.,TRBV24-1,TRBJ2-2,14,ATMDSTISNTGELF
.,.,TRBV5-1,TRBJ1-2,14,ASSLVQGSTGYGYT
.,TRBD1,TRBV15,TRBJ1-1,13,ATTNRDRRSAEAF
.,TRBD2,TRBV19,TRBJ2-1,11,ASKSEGAGEQF
once,.,TRBV5-6,TRBJ1-4,11,ASSPRRREKLF
.,TRBD2,TRBV30,TRBJ2-5,10,AWTGGGGTQY
.,.,TRBV18,TRBJ1-5,11,ASSRQANQPQH
.,.,TRBV5-6,TRBJ1-1,12,ASSLGALNTEAF
few,TRBD2,TRBV11-2,TRBJ2-2,12,ASSGLAPTGELF
.,TRBD1,TRBV5-4,TRBJ1-2,10,ASRTGRSGYT
.,TRBD2,TRBV30,TRBJ2-3,14,AWRGIRLAGADTQY
.,TRBD1,TRBV3-1/TRBV3-2,TRBJ2-1,16,ASSQIPVDRGYYNEQF